This TCR beta chain was observed in a study of blood T cell repertoires in COVID-19. Study-wide context: Both acute and convalescent COVID-19 samples were obtained from the United States, Italy and Spain. The cDNA or gDNA used as material had been derived from T cells, B-cell-depleted T cells, or PBMCs.

V dropped 5 bases and J dropped 7; count of bases not matched to a gene: 8. From germline, CDR1 is SGHAT and CDR2 FQNNGV. The CDR3 length is 14 residues. The repertoire was sequenced with immunoSEQ multiplex PCR; TCRdb's copy has only in-frame clones and lacks some. The data hold 95,000 to 150,000 clones, with roughly four fifths observed a single time. V gene TRBV11-2 combines with J gene TRBJ2-5, with 9 bases that match TRBD2. The sequencing input was peripheral blood. The TCR was taken from a woman between 65 and 79 years old with acute or convalescent COVID-19. CDR3 amino acids: CASSPGTSRGTQYF. The CDR3, as DNA: TGTGCCAGCAGCCCGGGGACTAGCAGAGGGACCCAGTACTTC.